One and the same sample provided the 26 T cell receptor beta chains below, sequenced in a study of cytomegalovirus exposure and HLA in healthy donors. PCR employed 60 Vbeta and 13 Jbeta primers. TCRdb's table, derived via immunoSEQ multiplex PCR, lists solely in-frame clones and lacks some. The sample has around 150,000 clones; approximately 72% are singletons. Source material: PBMCs. The source is a woman aged 60-70 years in good health and CMV-seronegative.

This clone appeared a single time. The chain recombines TRBV5-1 with TRBJ2-2; D not certain. V was trimmed by 2 bases and J by 2 bases, leaving 10 bases between them. This CDR3 is 15 amino acids long. In germline, CDR1 is SGHRS, CDR2 YFSETQ. The CDR3 spells CASSLRQENTGELFF. The CDR3, as DNA: TGCGCCAGCAGCTTAAGGCAGGAAAACACCGGGGAGCTGTTTTTT. Full variable domain (missing parts from reference TRBV5-1 and TRBJ2-2): KAGVTQTPRYLIKTRGQQVTLSCSPISGHRSVSWYQQTPGQGLQFLFEYFSETQRNKGNFPGRFSGRQFSNSRSEMNVSTLELGDSALYLCASSLRQENTGELFFGEGSRLTVL.

J is TRBJ2-7 and V is TRBV9, with TRBD1 matching over 9 bases. The CDR3 spans 15 residues. The germline V gene encodes CDR1 SGDLS and CDR2 YYNGEE. Trimming at V came to 4 bases and at J to 2 bases, leaving 7 bases not matched to a gene. The DNA for the CDR3 is TGTGCCAGCAGCCTAGGGGGGGACAGGGCCTACGAGCAGTACTTC. Translated: CASSLGGDRAYEQYF.

V usage is TRBV18 and J usage is TRBJ1-1, with 8 positions matching TRBD1. CDR3 length: 15 amino acids. After removal of 5 bases from V and 5 bases from J, the junction contained 10 bases not matched to a gene. Germline assignment: CDR1 KGHSH and CDR2 LQKENI. The CDR3 region is CASSTVGTGETEAFF. The CDR3 coding sequence is TGTGCCAGCTCAACGGTCGGGACAGGCGAGACTGAAGCTTTCTTT.

This clone was counted once. The DNA for the CDR3 is TGTGCCAGCAGCTTAGCGGCTCCCTACGAGCAGTACTTC. Translation: CASSLAAPYEQYF. This chain connects TRBV7-8 to TRBJ2-7; D remains unclear. The CDR3 runs 13 residues. V lost 0 bases and J lost 2, with 5 bases in between. Germline lookup yields CDR1 SGHVS and CDR2 FQNEAQ.

The chain employs TRBV6-5 and TRBJ2-3, with a tentative D call TRBD1 (5 bases). CDR3 length: 16 residues. Germline assignment: CDR1 MNHEY and CDR2 SVGAGI. Between the trimmed V and J ends, which lost 0 bases and 6 bases, there was a span of 16 bases. The CDR3 sequence is CASSYSLRQTADTQYF. The CDR3 DNA reads TGTGCCAGCAGTTACTCGCTCCGACAGACGGCCGATACGCAGTATTTT.

In this sample, this clone turned up a few times. This chain joins TRBV7-2 and TRBJ2-7; TRBD2 aligns across 7 bases. The V and J ends lost 5 bases and 3 bases, in that order; junction bases with no gene match: 7. The germline CDR1 and CDR2 sequences are SGHTA and FQGNSA. There are 14 residues in the CDR3. The CDR3 sequence: CASSHPGLNYEQYF. Here the CDR3 DNA reads TGTGCCAGCAGCCACCCGGGACTAAACTACGAGCAGTACTTC.

The genes are TRBV19 and TRBJ2-1; TRBD2 matches 13 bases. This CDR3 is built from 16 residues. Germline V lookup: CDR1 LNHDA, CDR2 SQIVND (reference sequence). Trimming cost V 1 base and J 10 bases; bases outside gene matches: 7. This CDR3 reads CASSIGGTSGTEEQFF. The DNA of the CDR3 is TGTGCCAGTAGTATAGGAGGGACTAGCGGGACTGAGGAGCAGTTCTTC.

The chain employs TRBV6-5 and TRBJ2-1; TRBD1 might be the D (5 bases). This CDR3 is built from 14 residues. Germline CDR1 MNHEY, CDR2 SVGAGI. Trimming left V 7 bases short and J 5 bases short, with 15 bases between. The CDR3 region has the DNA TGTGCCAGCACCCCCAGGGATGCCGACAATGAGCAGTTCTTC. This sequence encodes CASTPRDADNEQFF.

The chain carries TRBV5-4 and TRBJ1-2; tentative D call: TRBD1 (5 bases). This CDR3 region has 15 residues. CDR1 SGHNT and CDR2 YYREEE come from the germline V gene (reference sequence). V lost 3 bases, J lost 8 bases, and 20 bases lay in between. The CDR3 is CASSSTMGREEGYTF. CDR3 coding DNA: TGTGCCAGCAGCTCAACGATGGGACGGGAGGAAGGCTACACCTTC.

The chain couples TRBV28 to TRBJ2-2, with 9 bases aligning to TRBD2. V lost 7 bases to trimming and J lost 7 bases; unmatched junction nucleotides: 1. Germline V gene sequence: CDR1 MDHEN, CDR2 SYDVKM. The CDR3 is 12 residues long. Here the CDR3 reads CASTSGIGELFF. The CDR3 nucleotides read TGTGCCAGCACTAGCGGGATCGGGGAGCTGTTTTTT.

This clone was seen a few times. J is TRBJ2-3 and V is TRBV13; 10 bases align to TRBD2. Losses at the gene ends were 1 base for V and 5 bases for J; bases not matched to a gene: 0. Per germline, CDR1 PRHDT and CDR2 FYEKMQ (reference sequence). The CDR3 spans 14 residues. The CDR3 coding sequence is TGTGCCAGCAGCTTAGCTAGCGGGGGAGATACGCAGTATTTT. It translates to CASSLASGGDTQYF.

The V and J genes are TRBV7-2 and TRBJ1-5; 7 nucleotides match TRBD1. The CDR3 length is 18 residues. Trimming cost V 5 bases and J 1 base; bases outside gene matches: 14. The germline CDR1 and CDR2 sequences are SGHTA and FQGNSA. This CDR3 is CASSLRGQGKVSNQPQHF. CDR3 nucleotide sequence: TGTGCCAGCAGCCTTAGGGGGCAGGGGAAAGTAAGCAATCAGCCCCAGCATTTT.

The V call is TRBV5-1, the J call TRBJ2-1; 7 nucleotides line up with TRBD1. This CDR3 region has 15 residues. Germline CDR1 SGHRS, CDR2 YFSETQ. V was clipped by 0 bases and J by 3 bases; unmatched bases: 3. The CDR3 region is CASSLAGTVYNEQFF. DNA of the CDR3: TGCGCCAGCAGCTTGGCCGGGACAGTCTACAATGAGCAGTTCTTC.

The rearrangement links TRBV6-5 to TRBJ1-1; TRBD1 matches at 8 bases. From germline, CDR1 is MNHEY and CDR2 SVGAGI. V gave up 2 bases and J gave up 1 base; unmatched junction bases: 3. The length of the CDR3 is 15 residues. CDR3 bases: TGTGCCAGCAGTTACCCCGGGACAGGGAACACTGAAGCTTTCTTT. Protein: CASSYPGTGNTEAFF.

The V and J genes are TRBV14 and TRBJ1-2, with D unresolved. Trimming stripped 2 bases from V and 3 bases from J, with 7 bases between. CDR1 and CDR2 (germline): SGHDN, FVKESK. The CDR3 consists of 13 residues. CDR3 region: CASSQLDHYGYTF. Written as DNA, the CDR3 is TGTGCCAGCAGCCAATTAGATCACTATGGCTACACCTTC.

V gene TRBV7-2 combines with J gene TRBJ2-3; TRBD1 matches at 7 bases. Losses at the gene ends were 4 bases for V and 4 bases for J; bases not matched to a gene: 8. Germline CDR1 reads SGHTA; CDR2 reads FQGNSA. There are 15 residues in the CDR3. The CDR3 loop reads CASSSDGTASDTQYF. Written as DNA, the CDR3 is TGTGCCAGCAGCTCCGACGGGACAGCGTCAGATACGCAGTATTTT. Together with reference TRBV7-2 and TRBJ2-3, the CDR3 gives the full variable domain: GAGVSQSPSNKVTEKGKDVELRCDPISGHTALYWYRQSLGQGLEFLIYFQGNSAPDKSGLPSDRFSAERTGGSVSTLTIQRTQQEDSAVYLCASSSDGTASDTQYFGPGTRLTVL.

This chain connects TRBV2 to TRBJ2-7; possible D gene TRBD1, 5 bases. The CDR3 loop spans 16 amino acids. With 5 bases removed from V and 4 bases from J, the gap between germline ends came to 21 bases. CDR1 SNHLY and CDR2 FYNNEI come from the germline V gene. DNA of the CDR3: TGTGCCAGCAGTCTTTTCAAGCAGGAGACAGCATACGAGCAGTACTTC. It translates to CASSLFKQETAYEQYF.

The rearrangement links TRBV5-1 to TRBJ1-3, with 9 bases lining up with TRBD1. Germline-derived CDR1 and CDR2 are SGHRS and YFSETQ. The CDR3 totals 16 residues. The trim removed 4 bases at V and 3 bases at J, leaving 8 bases unmatched. CDR3 sequence reads: CASSLRTGANGNTIYF. In DNA form, the CDR3 reads TGCGCCAGCAGCCTACGGACAGGGGCTAATGGAAACACCATATATTTT.

This clone was observed a few times. The CDR3 sequence is CASSGGAGGEQFF. Written as DNA, the CDR3 is TGTGCCAGTAGCGGGGGGGCCGGAGGTGAGCAGTTCTTC. V and J are TRBV6-1 and TRBJ2-1; 11 nucleotides match TRBD2. The CDR3 covers 13 residues. The germline V gene encodes CDR1 MNHNS and CDR2 SASEGT. Trimming at V came to 9 bases and at J to 9 bases, leaving 7 bases not matched to a gene.

J is TRBJ2-3 and V is TRBV6-5; 7 bases are a match to TRBD2. CDR1 is MNHEY, CDR2 SVGAGI, per germline. The CDR3 has 13 residues. The J segment lost 1 base and the V segment lost 8 bases, leaving 3 bases of the junction unmatched. For the CDR3, the DNA is TGTGCCAGCTCTAGCGGTCGCACAGATACGCAGTATTTT. Its translation is CASSSGRTDTQYF.

This clone has only a few counts. The V and J genes are TRBV6-1 and TRBJ1-2; the D is unclear. The ends were cut back, 3 bases at V and 8 bases at J, with 13 bases in the middle. This CDR3 is 13 amino acids long. The germline V gene has CDR1 MNHNS and CDR2 SASEGT. The CDR3 region is CASSEMSPQGYTF. The CDR3 DNA follows: TGTGCCAGCAGTGAGATGTCCCCTCAGGGCTACACCTTC.

The chain carries TRBV5-1 and TRBJ2-3; 7 bases match TRBD2. After removal of 0 bases from V and 0 bases from J, the junction contained 10 bases not matched to a gene. Germline V lookup: CDR1 SGHRS, CDR2 YFSETQ. CDR3 length: 18 amino acids. CDR3 DNA sequence: TGCGCCAGCAGCTTGGAAGGTAGCGGGCGTGCTAGCACAGATACGCAGTATTTT. Protein: CASSLEGSGRASTDTQYF.

This sequence joins TRBV5-6 and TRBJ2-7; tentative D call: TRBD2 (5 bases). Trimming stripped 0 bases from V and 3 bases from J, with 10 bases between. The germline V gene encodes CDR1 SGHDT and CDR2 YYEEEE. CDR3 length: 14 amino acids. The CDR3 is CASSLGIAGYEQYF. In nucleotides, the CDR3 is TGTGCCAGCAGCTTGGGGATCGCGGGCTACGAGCAGTACTTC. The full variable domain, with the rest looked up from reference TRBV5-6 and TRBJ2-7, is DAGVTQSPTHLIKTRGQQVTLRCSPKSGHDTVSWYQQALGQGPQFIFQYYEEEERQRGNFPDRFSGHQFPNYSSELNVNALLLGDSALYLCASSLGIAGYEQYFGPGTRLTVT.

The J gene is TRBJ2-3, the V gene TRBV9, with 8 nucleotides matching TRBD2. This CDR3 contains 18 residues. With V trimmed by 3 bases and J by 6 bases, 18 bases remained unmatched. Per the germline V gene, CDR1 is SGDLS and CDR2 is YYNGEE. CDR3 sequence: CASSADVLAGGGGDTQYF. The CDR3 DNA reads TGTGCCAGCAGCGCCGACGTATTGGCGGGGGGTGGGGGGGATACGCAGTATTTT.

V usage is TRBV5-1 and J usage is TRBJ2-3; 9 nucleotides agree with TRBD2. Trimming removed 2 bases from V and 5 bases from J; junction bases left unmatched: 6. CDR3 size: 15 residues. Germline CDR1 and CDR2: SGHRS and YFSETQ. The CDR3 is CASSFGGGAKDTQYF. As DNA, the CDR3 is TGCGCCAGCAGCTTCGGCGGGGGGGCCAAAGATACGCAGTATTTT.

DNA for the CDR3: TGTGCCAGCAGCGCCCGACGGACTAGCACAGATACGCAGTATTTT. Translation gives CASSARRTSTDTQYF. This chain uses TRBV27 with TRBJ2-3; D is possibly TRBD2 (5 bases). The CDR3 loop spans 15 amino acids. Germline-derived CDR1 and CDR2 are MNHEY and SMNVEV (reference sequence). V lost 6 bases and J 0 bases, leaving 13 bases between the germline ends.